One T cell receptor (beta chain) is described in this entry. Its cognate antigen is unknown. This sample is part of a study of blood T cells in healthy people across ages. Points from the study as a whole: Naive T cell percentage strongly correlated with TCR beta diversity. Greater diversity and more naive CD4+ cells were seen in long-lived donors than in aged donors.

Primers used in a second PCR of about 6 to 11 cycles were a sample-barcoded 5' primer and a J-beta primer mix. TCRdb recomputed calls from the 5' RACE reads with MiXCR, one row per CDR3 protein. The table has around 940,000 distinct CDR3 sequences, just over 50% seen once. Ranging in age from about 6 to 95, the donors were healthy Caucasian individuals from Russia. Each sample gave at least 6.5 million isolated PBMCs. The CDR3 has 15 residues. The V gene lost 0 bases and the J gene lost 3 bases, with 11 bases spanning the gap. Germline V CDR1 and CDR2: DFQATT, SNEGSKA (reference sequence). The TCR comes from a woman in her sixties in good health. V is TRBV20-1 and J is TRBJ2-2, with D maybe TRBD1 (6 bases). What was sequenced was blood. CDR3 DNA sequence: TGCAGTGCTAGAGATCTGGGGGCCGACACCGGGGAGCTGTTTTTT. Residues: CSARDLGADTGELFF.